The 28 T cell receptor beta chains reported below all come from one sample, sequenced in a study of shared clonotypes between healthy human individuals. Sequenced by immunoSEQ multiplex PCR; TCRdb stores in-frame clones only, minus some. Of some 2,500,000 clones listed, 80% to 95% are singletons. The specimen was naive CD4+ T cells from PBMCs. The sample's subset: CD45RA+ positively selected. The receptors were sampled from a man between 18 and 29 years old in good health. Some clones in this sample may be carry-over from other donors' samples.

The chain has TRBV18 and TRBJ1-3, with a tentative D call TRBD1 (6 bases). CDR1 is KGHSH and CDR2 is LQKENI in the germline V gene. Between the trimmed V and J ends, which lost 9 bases and 0 bases, there was a span of 12 bases. The CDR3 has 14 residues. The CDR3 DNA sequence: TGTGCCAGTCTACAGGGAAACTCTGGAAACACCATATATTTT. Its protein is CASLQGNSGNTIYF. Full variable domain (outside the CDR3, taken from reference TRBV18 and TRBJ1-3): NAGVMQNPRHLVRRRGQEARLRCSPMKGHSHVYWYRQLPEEGLKFMVYLQKENIIDESGMPKERFSAEFPKEGPSILRIQQVVRGDSAAYFCASLQGNSGNTIYFGEGSWLTVV.

This clone was counted once. The V call is TRBV29-1, the J call TRBJ1-6, with D unresolved. The germline CDR1 and CDR2 sequences are SQVTM and ANQGSEA. The CDR3 contains 15 residues. The V and J ends lost 5 bases and 3 bases respectively, with 14 bases between them. CDR3 nucleotide sequence: TGCAGCGTTAGGAGCGGGGTAGGCTATAATTCACCCCTCCACTTT. It is translated as CSVRSGVGYNSPLHF. The whole variable domain, remainder taken from reference TRBV29-1 and TRBJ1-6, is SAVISQKPSRDICQRGTSLTIQCQVDSQVTMMFWYRQQPGQSLTLIATANQGSEATYESGFVIDKFPISRPNLTFSTLTVSNMSPEDSSIYLCSVRSGVGYNSPLHFGNGTRLTVT.

The V gene is TRBV7-2, the J gene TRBJ2-1; 10 nucleotides match TRBD2. The V and J ends lost 11 bases and 9 bases, in that order; junction bases with no gene match: 10. The CDR3 consists of 13 residues. The germline gives CDR1 SGHTA, CDR2 FQGNSA. This CDR3 reads CASGLAGVLEQFF. Written as DNA, the CDR3 is TGTGCCTCCGGGCTAGCGGGAGTTCTTGAGCAGTTCTTC.

A few counts support this clone. V and J are TRBV5-1 and TRBJ2-7, with 9 bases lining up with TRBD1. The CDR3 contains 15 residues. Per germline, CDR1 SGHRS and CDR2 YFSETQ. Germline trimming cut 3 bases from V and 2 bases from J; bases unmatched to any gene: 6. The CDR3 DNA reads as TGCGCCAGCAGCTCCCTGGACAGGGGCACCTACGAGCAGTACTTC. Its protein is CASSSLDRGTYEQYF. The full variable domain, in which reference TRBV5-1 and TRBJ2-7 provide the parts outside the CDR3, is KAGVTQTPRYLIKTRGQQVTLSCSPISGHRSVSWYQQTPGQGLQFLFEYFSETQRNKGNFPGRFSGRQFSNSRSEMNVSTLELGDSALYLCASSSLDRGTYEQYFGPGTRLTVT.

The rearrangement joins TRBV4-3 to TRBJ2-7; perhaps TRBD2 as D (6 bases). V was shortened by 0 bases and J by 0 bases, with 18 bases between the two germline ends. The CDR3 covers 18 residues. CDR1 and CDR2 (germline): LGHNA, YSLEER. In nucleotides, the CDR3 is TGCGCCAGCAGCCAAGATTTGGGCGGGACTCACCTCTCCTACGAGCAGTACTTC. Its protein is CASSQDLGGTHLSYEQYF.

The V gene is TRBV5-1, the J gene TRBJ1-1; 8 bases match TRBD1. Germline V gene sequence: CDR1 SGHRS, CDR2 YFSETQ. V dropped 4 bases and J dropped 1; count of bases not matched to a gene: 3. The CDR3 extends over 14 amino acids. The chain's CDR3 is CASSGDRQNTEAFF. CDR3 bases: TGCGCCAGCAGCGGGGACAGGCAGAACACTGAAGCTTTCTTT.

This sequence joins TRBV7-9 and TRBJ1-1, with D tentatively TRBD1 (5 bases). Between the trimmed V and J ends, which lost 4 bases and 7 bases, there was a span of 16 bases. Germline V gives CDR1 SEHNR, CDR2 FQNEAQ (reference sequence). This CDR3 is 14 amino acids long. DNA of the CDR3: TGTGCCAGCAGCTGGGGCGGGGGGTTAAGTGAAGCTTTCTTT. Translation gives CASSWGGGLSEAFF.

The chain uses TRBV5-1 and TRBJ2-3; maybe TRBD2 (5 bases). The V gene lost 2 bases and the J gene lost 8 bases, with 18 bases spanning the gap. This CDR3 comprises 15 residues. CDR1 is SGHRS and CDR2 is YFSETQ in the germline V gene. The CDR3 DNA reads as TGCGCCAGCAGCTTCAGCGGTAGCGAGACTACTACGCAGTATTTT. Its translation is CASSFSGSETTTQYF.

The chain carries TRBV5-4 and TRBJ2-7; D is perhaps TRBD1 (6 bases). The CDR3 consists of 12 residues. Germline V CDR1 and CDR2: SGHNT, YYREEE (reference sequence). Deletions cut 5 bases from V and 9 bases from J, with 15 bases between. The CDR3 nucleotides read TGTGCCAGCAGGCTCGATGAAGGGGGGCAGTACTTC. Protein sequence: CASRLDEGGQYF.

The genes are TRBV7-9 and TRBJ2-5; TRBD1 matches at 8 bases. The J call may be wrong; the DNA end is better matched by TRBJ2-7. The CDR3 is 16 residues long. Germline lookup yields CDR1 SEHNR and CDR2 FQNEAQ (reference sequence). The CDR3 coding sequence is TGTGCCAGCAGCCAAACGGTCCGGGACAGGTCTGACGAGCAGTACTTC. Residues: CASSQTVRDRSDEQYF.

The chain is built from TRBV11-3 and TRBJ2-2; 9 bases are shared with TRBD1. The CDR3 is 16 amino acids. V shed 5 bases and J 7 bases; nucleotides not matched to a gene: 11. CDR1 and CDR2 from the germline V gene are SGHNT and YENEEA. The CDR3: CASSKRTGEVGGELFF. CDR3 sequence (DNA): TGTGCCAGCAGCAAACGGACAGGGGAGGTCGGCGGGGAGCTGTTTTTT.

This chain uses TRBV7-9 with TRBJ2-7; 9 bases fit TRBD2. V was pared by 2 bases and J by 6 bases, with 8 bases of the junction left unmatched. The CDR3 is 15 amino acids. Germline CDR1 is SEHNR and CDR2 is FQNEAQ (reference sequence). This CDR3 reads CASSLMSSGTTEQYF. The CDR3 DNA reads TGTGCCAGCAGCTTAATGTCTAGCGGGACGACCGAGCAGTACTTC.

With respect to this clone: Distinct nucleotide sequences in the sample also encode this CDR3. This chain uses TRBV5-1 with TRBJ2-2, with 10 bases that match TRBD1. V lost 4 bases to trimming and J lost 3 bases; unmatched junction nucleotides: 3. Per the germline V gene, CDR1 is SGHRS and CDR2 is YFSETQ. The CDR3 has 15 amino acids. The CDR3 loop reads CASSADRGDTGELFF. CDR3 in DNA: TGCGCCAGCAGCGCGGACAGGGGGGACACCGGGGAGCTGTTTTTT.

The rearrangement links TRBV4-3 to TRBJ2-7; a possible D gene is TRBD1 (6 bases). The V gene lost 1 base and the J gene lost 2 bases, with 12 bases spanning the gap. Germline CDR1 is LGHNA and CDR2 is YSLEER. The CDR3 spans 15 residues. The CDR3 nucleotides read TGCGCCAGCAGCCAAGCTGGCCAGGGGACCTACGAGCAGTACTTC. This gives the protein CASSQAGQGTYEQYF.

A remark on this clone: No DNA is shown, since the ends of the CDR3 on it are uncertain; the CDR3 is the one TCRdb lists. The V gene is TRBV5-1, the J gene TRBJ1-5; TRBD1 is the table's D call and was not checked against the DNA. The V gene's germline CDR1 is SGHRS and CDR2 YFSETQ. Both ends counted, the CDR3 spans 15 residues. CDR3 protein: CASSPSVAENQPQHF.

As regards this clone: Other DNA sequences within the sample encode an identical CDR3. V usage is TRBV5-1 and J usage is TRBJ1-2; 8 bases are a match to TRBD1. The V gene end was trimmed by 0 bases and the J gene end by 4 bases; junction bases not matched to a gene: 2. CDR1 and CDR2 from the germline V gene are SGHRS and YFSETQ. CDR3 size: 14 residues. The CDR3 coding sequence is TGCGCCAGCAGCTTGGGACAGGGGATCTATGGCTACACCTTC. Translation: CASSLGQGIYGYTF.

The V call is TRBV2, the J call TRBJ2-2; D call uncertain. Trimming removed 8 bases at V and 2 bases at J, with 12 bases between. The CDR3 totals 14 residues. Germline V gene data show CDR1 as SNHLY and CDR2 as FYNNEI. CDR3 sequence: CASQGISNTGELFF. The CDR3 DNA sequence: TGTGCCAGCCAAGGGATATCCAACACCGGGGAGCTGTTTTTT. Full variable domain (outside the CDR3, taken from reference TRBV2 and TRBJ2-2): EPEVTQTPSHQVTQMGQEVILRCVPISNHLYFYWYRQILGQKVEFLVSFYNNEISEKSEIFDDQFSVERPDGSNFTLKIRSTKLEDSAMYFCASQGISNTGELFFGEGSRLTVL.

The chain couples TRBV18 to TRBJ2-3; possibly TRBD1 for D (6 bases). The CDR3 runs to 13 residues. V was pared by 4 bases and J by 3 bases, with 8 bases between. The germline CDR1 and CDR2 sequences are KGHSH and LQKENI. In DNA form, the CDR3 reads TGTGCCAGCTCACGCACAGGGACAGATACGCAGTATTTT. It is translated as CASSRTGTDTQYF.

This clone was counted a single time. This chain joins TRBV28 and TRBJ2-7, with D perhaps given as TRBD1 or TRBD2 (7 bases each). The ends were cut back, 7 bases at V and 1 base at J, with 11 bases in the middle. Germline V gene sequence: CDR1 MDHEN, CDR2 SYDVKM. CDR3 length: 13 residues. This chain's CDR3 is CASTGGASYEQYF. The CDR3 region has the DNA TGTGCCAGCACAGGGGGGGCTTCCTACGAGCAGTACTTC.

The chain recombines TRBV6-4 with TRBJ2-7; 10 bases agree with TRBD2. The CDR3 sequence is 20 residues long. Unmatched junction bases numbered 20, after V lost 4 bases and J lost 2 bases. Germline CDR1 and CDR2: MRHNA and SNTAGT. The CDR3 nucleotides are TGTGCCAGCAGTGCGGGGGGTAATCAGATAGCGGGAGGCAAGGCCTACGAGCAGTACTTC. This gives the protein CASSAGGNQIAGGKAYEQYF.

The gene calls are TRBV7-2 and TRBJ1-2; D unresolved. The CDR3 covers 13 residues. Germline V gene data show CDR1 as SGHTA and CDR2 as FQGNSA. The ends were cut back, 5 bases at V and 1 base at J, with 8 bases in the middle. The CDR3 DNA sequence: TGTGCCAGCAGCGCCGGAAGTAACTATGGCTACACCTTC. It translates to CASSAGSNYGYTF.

The chain recombines TRBV5-1 with TRBJ1-1; 10 nucleotides match TRBD1. Germline V gene sequence: CDR1 SGHRS, CDR2 YFSETQ. CDR3 length equals 16 residues. The V gene end was trimmed by 0 bases and the J gene end by 2 bases; junction bases not matched to a gene: 4. CDR3: CASSLGQGAGNTEAFF. The DNA of the CDR3 is TGCGCCAGCAGCTTGGGACAGGGGGCCGGTAACACTGAAGCTTTCTTT.

The V and J genes are TRBV27 and TRBJ2-1; TRBD2 matches at 9 bases. The CDR3 extends over 16 amino acids. Germline CDR1 is MNHEY and CDR2 is SMNVEV (reference sequence). V was clipped by 6 bases and J by 4 bases; unmatched bases: 10. The CDR3 sequence: CASRLRLADHYNEQFF. For the CDR3, the DNA is TGTGCCAGCAGATTACGACTAGCGGACCATTACAATGAGCAGTTCTTC.

As to this clone: This specimen includes other DNA sequences encoding the same CDR3. The CDR3 loop reads CASSPTGTYGYTF. The CDR3 DNA sequence: TGTGCCAGCAGTCCAACAGGGACCTATGGCTACACCTTC. The chain combines TRBV28 with TRBJ1-2; TRBD1 is a possible D gene (6 bases). V was trimmed by 5 bases and J by 4 bases, leaving 11 bases between them. The CDR3 spans 13 residues. Germline CDR1 is MDHEN and CDR2 is SYDVKM.

The rearrangement joins TRBV9 to TRBJ1-1; D call uncertain. The V end lost 7 bases, the J end lost 1 base, and 11 bases lay between the germline ends. This CDR3 contains 13 residues. Germline V gives CDR1 SGDLS, CDR2 YYNGEE. CDR3 sequence reads: CASGREPNTEAFF. The CDR3 DNA reads as TGTGCCAGCGGGCGGGAGCCGAACACTGAAGCTTTCTTT.

The gene calls are TRBV18 and TRBJ2-7; TRBD2 matches at 8 bases. This CDR3 is 16 amino acids long. Germline CDR1 and CDR2: KGHSH and LQKENI. V dropped 0 bases and J dropped 4; count of bases not matched to a gene: 8. CDR3 sequence (DNA): TGTGCCAGCTCACCACCGAGGATAACTAGCGGTTACGAGCAGTACTTC. Translating it yields CASSPPRITSGYEQYF.

A remark on this clone: The sample contains more than one DNA sequence encoding this CDR3. V is TRBV5-5 and J is TRBJ2-2; D is ambiguous. Deletions cut 4 bases from V and 2 bases from J, with 6 bases between. In germline, CDR1 is SGHKS, CDR2 YYEKEE (reference sequence). The CDR3 has 13 residues. CDR3 residues: CASSLPNTGELFF. The CDR3 nucleotides read TGTGCCAGCAGCCTTCCTAACACCGGGGAGCTGTTTTTT. Looking up the rest from reference TRBV5-5 and TRBJ2-2 gives the full variable domain: DAGVTQSPTHLIKTRGQQVTLRCSPISGHKSVSWYQQVLGQGPQFIFQYYEKEERGRGNFPDRFSARQFPNYSSELNVNALLLGDSALYLCASSLPNTGELFFGEGSRLTVL.

This clone was counted a single time. This sequence joins TRBV27 and TRBJ1-5; TRBD1 aligns across 7 bases. V shed 6 bases, J shed 4 bases, and the junction held 15 bases outside the gene matches. This CDR3 contains 17 residues. The germline gives CDR1 MNHEY, CDR2 SMNVEV (reference sequence). CDR3 DNA sequence: TGTGCCAGCAGGAGGACAGGTAAAACTTTCTGGAATCAGCCCCAGCATTTT. It translates to CASRRTGKTFWNQPQHF.